This T cell receptor beta chain stems from a study of CD8 T cells in Susac syndrome. Study conclusions and caveats: The study conceded that relatively few individuals underwent its TCR sequencing and HLA analysis.

Comments on this clonotype: Its antigen is not identified.

CD8+ and CD4+ T cells circulating in blood were sequenced for TCR beta. Stable or active relapsing-remitting multiple sclerosis, untreated and meeting revised McDonald criteria, defined the controls. Random hexamers primed reverse transcription of about 0.5 to 1 ug RNA. The amplification used immunoSEQ multiplex PCR on TCR beta CDR3; it spanned 54 Vbeta and 13 Jbeta. MiXCR, applied by TCRdb to the immunoSEQ multiplex PCR reads, yields one record per CDR3 protein. This sample has around 150,000 distinct CDR3 sequences, with about 95% found just once. The CDR3 covers 12 residues. The germline V gene has CDR1 SGHNT and CDR2 YYREEE (reference sequence). Deletions cut 0 bases from V and 5 bases from J, with 5 bases between.

The sequencing sample was made of CD4+ T cells from PBMCs. The V and J genes are TRBV5-4 and TRBJ2-5, with no clear D. This clonotype was obtained from a human donor with multiple sclerosis. For the CDR3, the DNA is TGTGCCAGCAGCTTGGAGTGGGAGACCCAGTACTTC. It specifies CASSLEWETQYF.